One and the same sample provided the 10 T cell receptor beta chains below, sequenced in a study of beta chain features in type 1 diabetes. The investigators reverse transcribed all of the isolated RNA, so they sequenced expressed TCRB transcripts. Sequencing was performed with immunoSEQ multiplex PCR; in TCRdb, only in-frame clones are kept and a portion is missing. The table includes roughly 700,000 clones, around 15% detected once. No cognate antigen is known for these TCRs. Study conclusions and caveats: All four CD4+ subsets of Type 1 diabetes patients contained TCRB CDR3s that were moderately but significantly shorter.

Sequencing was done on a sample of naive CD4+ T cells from blood. The receptor set was obtained from a man aged 18 to 29 with type 1 diabetes.

This clone appeared a few times. This chain uses TRBV14 with TRBJ2-6; maybe TRBD1 (5 bases). V gave up 3 bases and J gave up 1 base, with 13 bases separating them. In germline, CDR1 is SGHDN, CDR2 FVKESK. This CDR3 comprises 17 residues. CDR3 in DNA: TGTGCCAGCAGCCATGGGGAAGGGGCTTCTGGGGCCAACGTCCTGACTTTC. This translates into CASSHGEGASGANVLTF.

This clone was seen a few times. The rearrangement uses TRBV10-3 and TRBJ2-1, with D unclear. The V end was cut by 7 bases, the J end by 6 bases, with 10 bases between. Germline CDR1 is ENHRY and CDR2 is SYGVKD. The CDR3 runs 12 residues. CDR3 coding DNA: TGTGCCATCAACTCCGGCGGCAATGAGCAGTTCTTC. As protein: CAINSGGNEQFF.

This clone was seen only a few times. This chain connects TRBV10-3 to TRBJ1-2; D remains unclear. The CDR3 runs to 16 residues. CDR1 and CDR2 from the germline V gene are ENHRY and SYGVKD. Trimming pared 2 bases from V and 4 bases from J, leaving 17 bases between. This CDR3 is CAISEPTGVLPYGYTF. The CDR3, as DNA: TGTGCCATCAGTGAGCCCACTGGAGTATTACCCTATGGCTACACCTTC.

This clone was recorded a few times. The chain combines TRBV29-1 with TRBJ1-3; D gene uncertain. In germline, CDR1 is SQVTM, CDR2 ANQGSEA. The CDR3 contains 14 residues. V lost 3 bases and J lost 0, with 9 bases in between. The CDR3 DNA reads TGCAGCGTTGAGAGCAGACTCTCTGGAAACACCATATATTTT. This encodes CSVESRLSGNTIYF.

This clone was observed a few times. The J gene is TRBJ1-6, the V gene TRBV7-2; 9 nucleotides match TRBD1. Trimming took 4 bases from V and 5 from J; bases not matched to a gene: 3. CDR1 and CDR2 (germline): SGHTA, FQGNSA. The CDR3 totals 15 residues. The CDR3 nucleotides read TGTGCCAGCAGCTACCGGACAGGGGATAATTCACCCCTCCACTTT. As protein: CASSYRTGDNSPLHF.

The rearrangement joins TRBV25-1 to TRBJ1-4; D is possibly TRBD1 (6 bases). Trimming cost V 1 base and J 7 bases, with 16 bases left between them. Germline values: CDR1 MGHDK, CDR2 SYGVNS. CDR3 size: 16 residues. The CDR3: CASSEWIPGQTEKLFF. The CDR3 DNA reads as TGTGCCAGCAGTGAATGGATCCCCGGACAGACTGAAAAACTGTTTTTT.

In this sample, this clone turned up a few times. The chain joins TRBV7-2 to TRBJ1-5; 9 positions match TRBD1. This CDR3 contains 15 residues. The V gene's germline CDR1 is SGHTA and CDR2 FQGNSA. Trimming at V came to 8 bases and at J to 4 bases, leaving 9 bases not matched to a gene. The CDR3 is CASSGTGRQNQPQHF. As DNA, the CDR3 is TGTGCCAGCTCGGGGACAGGGAGACAAAATCAGCCCCAGCATTTT.

This chain uses TRBV13 with TRBJ2-5; D may be TRBD2 (6 bases). The CDR3 contains 15 residues. The germline gives CDR1 PRHDT, CDR2 FYEKMQ (reference sequence). V lost 1 base and J lost 4, with 13 bases in between. CDR3 in DNA: TGTGCCAGCAGCTTAGCACTAGCTGGGGGAGAGACCCAGTACTTC. Protein: CASSLALAGGETQYF.

The rearrangement joins TRBV30 to TRBJ2-5; D is unresolved. The V and J ends lost 4 bases and 4 bases respectively, with 10 bases between them. This CDR3 contains 12 residues. CDR1 GTSNPN and CDR2 SVGIG come from the germline V gene (reference sequence). The CDR3 protein is CAWKPIGETQYF. CDR3 nucleotides: TGTGCCTGGAAACCCATAGGAGAGACCCAGTACTTC.

This clone was detected a few times. The chain joins TRBV6-5 to TRBJ2-7; D could derive from TRBD1 or TRBD2 (6 bases each). The CDR3 totals 16 residues. Per the germline V gene, CDR1 is MNHEY and CDR2 is SVGAGI. V lost 2 bases and J lost 2, with 16 bases in between. The CDR3 loop reads CASSYGGRPSAYEQYF. The CDR3 DNA follows: TGTGCCAGCAGTTACGGGGGCCGACCTAGCGCCTACGAGCAGTACTTC.